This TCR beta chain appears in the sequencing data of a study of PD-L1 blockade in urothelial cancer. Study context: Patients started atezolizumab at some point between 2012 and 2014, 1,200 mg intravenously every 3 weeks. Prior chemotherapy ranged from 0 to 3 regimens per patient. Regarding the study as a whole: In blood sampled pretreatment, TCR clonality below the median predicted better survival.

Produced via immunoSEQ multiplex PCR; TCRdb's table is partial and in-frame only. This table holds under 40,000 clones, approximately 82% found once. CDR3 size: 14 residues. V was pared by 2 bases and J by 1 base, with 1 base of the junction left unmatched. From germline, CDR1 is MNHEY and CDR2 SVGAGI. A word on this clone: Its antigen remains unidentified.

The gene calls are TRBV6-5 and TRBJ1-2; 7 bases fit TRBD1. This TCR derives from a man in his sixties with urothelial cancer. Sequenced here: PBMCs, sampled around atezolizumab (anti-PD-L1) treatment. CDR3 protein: CASSYGTDNYGYTF. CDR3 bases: TGTGCCAGCAGTTACGGGACAGATAACTATGGCTACACCTTC.